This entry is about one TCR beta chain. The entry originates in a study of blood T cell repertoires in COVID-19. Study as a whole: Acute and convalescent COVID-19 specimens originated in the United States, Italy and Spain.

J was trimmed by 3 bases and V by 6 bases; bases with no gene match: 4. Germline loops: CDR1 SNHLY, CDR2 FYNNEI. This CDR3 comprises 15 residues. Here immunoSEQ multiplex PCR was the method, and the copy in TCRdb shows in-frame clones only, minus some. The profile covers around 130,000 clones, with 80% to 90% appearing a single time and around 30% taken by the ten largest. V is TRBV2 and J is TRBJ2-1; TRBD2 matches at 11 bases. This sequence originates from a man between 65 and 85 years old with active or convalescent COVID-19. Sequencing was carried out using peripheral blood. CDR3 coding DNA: TGTGCCAGCAGGCCTGGGACTAGCGGCTACAATGAGCAGTTCTTC. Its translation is CASRPGTSGYNEQFF.